These T cell receptor beta chains were read from a single sample in a study of regulatory T cells in long-lasting Graves disease. TCRdb reanalysed the multiplex PCR reads using MiXCR and keeps one entry per CDR3 protein. Here the sample spans hundreds of thousands of distinct CDR3 sequences, 25% to 35% being singletons. The sequencing used peripheral blood mononuclear cells (PBMCs), collected when the disease was refractory, from a patient treated with antithyroid drugs. These receptors were taken from a female donor with Graves disease. The CDR3 runs from the conserved cysteine through the conserved F or W. Fields, in order: D gene, V gene, J gene, clone size, CDR3 protein, CDR3 DNA. The D gene is left open where the match is weak. Clone size is shown for a subset of rows, as once, few, many or a class of expanded clone.

TRBD1	TRBV6-9	TRBJ1-1	-	CASSSTDRGRKAFF	TGTGCCAGCAGTTCCACGGACAGGGGGCGGAAAGCTTTCTTT
-	TRBV20-1	TRBJ1-5	-	CSATKAGGIGRNQPQHF	TGCAGTGCTACGAAGGCTGGCGGTATTGGCCGCAATCAGCCCCAGCATTTT
-	TRBV15	TRBJ1-4	few	CATSRDQGPNEKLFF	TGTGCCACCAGCAGAGATCAGGGCCCGAATGAAAAACTGTTTTTT
-	TRBV27	TRBJ1-1	-	CATQLGRNTEAFF	TGTGCCACCCAACTAGGGAGGAACACTGAAGCTTTCTTT
-	TRBV6-6	TRBJ2-2	many	CASSYSILGSNTGELFF	TGTGCCAGCAGTTACTCGATTCTGGGTTCGAACACCGGGGAGCTGTTTTTT
-	TRBV5-1	TRBJ1-5	few	CASSPSGHQPQHF	TGCGCCAGCAGCCCCTCAGGCCATCAGCCCCAGCATTTT
TRBD2	TRBV20-1	TRBJ2-5	-	CSARGEDLPSGSQETQYF	TGCAGTGCTAGAGGGGAGGATCTTCCTAGCGGCAGCCAAGAGACCCAGTACTTC
-	TRBV6-1	TRBJ1-6	few	CASSPRRAGGFVSPLHF	TGTGCCAGCAGCCCCCGGCGGGCAGGAGGATTTGTTTCACCCCTCCACTTT
TRBD1	TRBV12-5	TRBJ1-2	few	CASGPATGTGSGYTF	TGTGCTAGTGGTCCGGCGACCGGGACAGGGAGTGGCTACACCTTC
-	TRBV11-2	TRBJ2-7	few	CASSLGAGLTYEQYF	TGTGCCAGCAGCTTAGGGGCCGGGTTAACCTACGAGCAGTACTTC
TRBD2	TRBV20-1	TRBJ2-7	-	CSASAPPMAGVYEQYF	TGCAGTGCTAGTGCCCCCCCGATGGCGGGGGTCTACGAGCAGTACTTC
-	TRBV19	TRBJ1-5	-	CASSIFLGAGQPQHF	TGTGCCAGTAGTATTTTTTTGGGGGCTGGACAGCCCCAGCATTTT
TRBD2	TRBV27	TRBJ2-2	once	CASSLLAGGFTGELFF	TGTGCCAGCAGTTTGCTAGCGGGAGGGTTTACCGGGGAGCTGTTTTTT
TRBD1	TRBV9	TRBJ1-2	few	CASSGQGAPGYGYTF	TGTGCCAGCAGCGGACAGGGGGCGCCTGGCTATGGCTACACCTTC
-	TRBV28	TRBJ1-4	-	CASSALLPNEKLFF	TGTGCCAGCAGTGCGTTACTTCCTAATGAAAAACTGTTTTTT
-	TRBV30	TRBJ2-7	-	CAWSPRRDKQYF	TGTGCCTGGAGCCCTCGTCGGGACAAGCAGTACTTC
-	TRBV12-3/TRBV12-4	TRBJ1-5	many	CASSFSWSNQPQHF	TGTGCCAGCAGTTTTAGCTGGAGCAATCAGCCCCAGCATTTT
-	TRBV7-9	TRBJ1-2	-	CASSPGEGGTFGYTF	TGTGCCAGCAGCCCCGGGGAGGGGGGGACCTTCGGCTACACCTTC
-	TRBV20-1	TRBJ1-1	-	CSATLYTEAFF	TGCAGTGCAACATTGTACACTGAAGCTTTCTTT
TRBD1	TRBV28	TRBJ2-5	many	CASSLFDREETQYF	TGTGCCAGCAGTTTATTTGACAGGGAAGAGACCCAGTACTTC
TRBD1	TRBV3-1	TRBJ1-1	few	CASSLGQGVSFF	TGTGCCAGCAGCCTGGGACAGGGGGTTTCTTTCTTT
-	TRBV6-6	TRBJ2-7	-	CASSYSSHYEQYF	TGTGCCAGCAGTTACTCGTCCCACTACGAGCAGTACTTC
-	TRBV12-3/TRBV12-4	TRBJ1-1	many	CASSLRQPMGTEAFF	TGTGCCAGCAGTTTACGACAGCCCATGGGCACTGAAGCTTTCTTT
TRBD1	TRBV6-5	TRBJ1-2	few	CASSYWDSQQGYTF	TGTGCCAGCAGTTACTGGGACAGCCAGCAAGGCTACACCTTC
-	TRBV5-8	TRBJ1-1	-	CASSPTYLGTEAFF	TGTGCCAGCAGCCCGACATACCTGGGAACTGAAGCTTTCTTT
-	TRBV2	TRBJ2-6	many	CAGRQGSPGANVLTF	TGTGCCGGGAGGCAGGGAAGCCCTGGGGCCAACGTCCTGACTTTC
TRBD1	TRBV6-2/TRBV6-3	TRBJ1-2	-	CASSSRGGGLYGYTF	TGTGCCAGCAGTTCCAGGGGGGGGGGCCTGTATGGCTACACCTTC
-	TRBV29-1	TRBJ1-1	-	CSVHPGGTEAFF	TGCAGCGTCCACCCCGGCGGCACTGAAGCTTTCTTT
-	TRBV30	TRBJ2-7	-	CAWSVLTRVGEQYF	TGTGCCTGGAGTGTACTGACTAGGGTTGGGGAGCAGTACTTC
-	TRBV20-1	TRBJ2-4	few	CSARTASSGGIQYF	TGCAGTGCCCGGACAGCGTCTAGCGGAGGCATTCAGTACTTC
-	TRBV6-1	TRBJ2-7	few	CASSTSGGTSYEQYF	TGTGCCAGCAGCACCTCAGGGGGGACCTCCTACGAGCAGTACTTC
TRBD1	TRBV5-6	TRBJ2-7	-	CASSSGMDRWNSYEQYF	TGTGCCAGCAGCTCAGGAATGGACAGGTGGAACTCCTACGAGCAGTACTTC
-	TRBV11-2	TRBJ2-3	-	CASSLVTVISTDTQYF	TGTGCCAGCAGCTTAGTAACGGTAATTTCCACAGATACGCAGTATTTT
TRBD2	TRBV11-3	TRBJ2-5	-	CANSLNLAGGRETQYF	TGTGCCAACAGCTTAAATCTAGCGGGAGGGCGGGAGACCCAGTACTTC
-	TRBV2	TRBJ1-2	few	CATRGLLLSNYGYTF	TGTGCCACTCGGGGCCTTCTACTCTCTAACTATGGCTACACCTTC
-	TRBV9	TRBJ2-7	-	CASSVDISPYEQYF	TGTGCCAGCAGCGTAGATATTAGCCCCTACGAGCAGTACTTC
-	TRBV27	TRBJ1-1	-	CASSLSDSWTEAFF	TGTGCCAGCAGTTTATCCGACAGCTGGACTGAAGCTTTCTTT
TRBD1	TRBV29-1	TRBJ1-1	-	CKGTGGLNTEAFF	TGTAAGGGGACAGGGGGGTTGAACACTGAAGCTTTCTTT
TRBD2	TRBV6-1	TRBJ2-5	-	CASSRGGLAAQETQYF	TGTGCCAGCAGTCGGGGGGGACTAGCGGCACAAGAGACCCAGTACTTC
-	TRBV11-2	TRBJ2-7	-	CASSLGSGYISYEQYF	TGTGCCAGCAGCTTAGGGTCAGGGTACATTTCCTACGAGCAGTACTTC
-	TRBV10-2	TRBJ1-5	few	CASGDTSQPQHF	TGCGCCAGCGGGGACACCTCTCAGCCCCAGCATTTT
TRBD1	TRBV6-1	TRBJ1-1	few	CASSPGQGAVTEAFF	TGTGCCAGCAGTCCCGGACAGGGGGCAGTCACTGAAGCTTTCTTT
-	TRBV28	TRBJ1-1	many	CASSLGRTEAFF	TGTGCCAGCAGTTTAGGGAGGACTGAAGCTTTCTTT
-	TRBV6-1	TRBJ1-3	few	CASSERRSSGNTIYF	TGTGCCAGCAGTGAACGGCGGTCCTCTGGAAACACCATATATTTT
-	TRBV6-5	TRBJ2-7	-	CASSYSIRQIYEQYF	TGTGCCAGCAGTTACTCGATCCGACAGATCTACGAGCAGTACTTC
-	TRBV20-1	TRBJ2-5	-	CSASNPSTRGGIAKTQYF	TGCAGTGCTAGTAATCCTAGTACGAGGGGTGGGATTGCGAAGACCCAGTACTTC
-	TRBV30	TRBJ2-4	many	CAWSAGIHIQYF	TGTGCCTGGAGTGCAGGGATTCACATTCAGTACTTC
-	TRBV12-3/TRBV12-4	TRBJ1-2	-	CASRDLGDYGYTF	TGTGCCAGCAGGGACCTGGGGGACTATGGCTACACCTTC
TRBD1	TRBV28	TRBJ2-7	-	CASSHTGTGANEQYF	TGTGCCAGCAGTCACACCGGGACAGGGGCGAACGAGCAGTACTTC
-	TRBV6-1	TRBJ2-7	-	CASSVYSYYEQYF	TGTGCCAGCAGTGTTTACAGCTACTACGAGCAGTACTTC
-	TRBV29-1	TRBJ2-7	-	CSVAVPGRQYEQYF	TGCAGCGTTGCAGTCCCCGGCCGGCAGTACGAGCAGTACTTC
-	TRBV6-2/TRBV6-3	TRBJ2-7	few	CASSYLAMGGEQYF	TGTGCCAGCAGTTACCTAGCGATGGGGGGCGAGCAGTACTTC
-	TRBV12-3/TRBV12-4	TRBJ2-7	many	CASSLGAGHAYEQYF	TGTGCCAGCAGTTTAGGTGCGGGACATGCCTACGAGCAGTACTTC
TRBD1	TRBV20-1	TRBJ1-5	few	CSAPTDRGDQPQHF	TGCAGTGCTCCGACGGACAGGGGCGATCAGCCCCAGCATTTT